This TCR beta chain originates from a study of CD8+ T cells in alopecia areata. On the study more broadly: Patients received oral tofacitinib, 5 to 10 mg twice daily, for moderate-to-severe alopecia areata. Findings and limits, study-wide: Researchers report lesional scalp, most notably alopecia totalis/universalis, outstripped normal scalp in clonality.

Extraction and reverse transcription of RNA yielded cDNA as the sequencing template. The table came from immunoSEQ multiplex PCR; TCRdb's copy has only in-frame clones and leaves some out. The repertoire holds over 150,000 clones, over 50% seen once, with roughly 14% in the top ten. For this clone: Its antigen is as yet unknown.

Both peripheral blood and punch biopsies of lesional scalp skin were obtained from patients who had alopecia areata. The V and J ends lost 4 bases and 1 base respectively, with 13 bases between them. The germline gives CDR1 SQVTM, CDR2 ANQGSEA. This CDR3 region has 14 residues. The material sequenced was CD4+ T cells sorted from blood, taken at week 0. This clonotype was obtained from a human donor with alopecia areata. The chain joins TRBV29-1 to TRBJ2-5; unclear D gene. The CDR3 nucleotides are TGCAGCGTTGTTTTTGGGTCCAGCCAAGAGACCCAGTACTTC. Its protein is CSVVFGSSQETQYF.